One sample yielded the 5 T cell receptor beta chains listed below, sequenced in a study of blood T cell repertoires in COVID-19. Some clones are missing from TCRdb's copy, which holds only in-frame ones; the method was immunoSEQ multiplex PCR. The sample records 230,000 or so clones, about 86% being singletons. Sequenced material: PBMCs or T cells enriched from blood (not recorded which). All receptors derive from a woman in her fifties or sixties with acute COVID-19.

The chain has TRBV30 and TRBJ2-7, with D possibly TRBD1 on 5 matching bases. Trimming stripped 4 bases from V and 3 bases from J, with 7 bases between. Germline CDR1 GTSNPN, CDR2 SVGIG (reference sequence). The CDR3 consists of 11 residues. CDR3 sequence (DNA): TGTGCCTGGATGGACAACTACGAGCAGTACTTC. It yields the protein CAWMDNYEQYF.

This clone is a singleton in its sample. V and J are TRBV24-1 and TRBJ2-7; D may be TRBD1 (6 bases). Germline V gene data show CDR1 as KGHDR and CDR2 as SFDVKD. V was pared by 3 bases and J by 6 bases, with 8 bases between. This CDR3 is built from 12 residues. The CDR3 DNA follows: TGTGCCACCAGTGATCAGGGGACCGAGCAGTACTTC. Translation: CATSDQGTEQYF.

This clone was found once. The CDR3 bases are TGTGCCAGCAGTGGGGGGACAGTTAATTCACCCCTCCACTTT. It yields the protein CASSGGTVNSPLHF. This sequence joins TRBV6-4 and TRBJ1-6, with 7 nucleotides matching TRBD1. The germline gives CDR1 MRHNA, CDR2 SNTAGT. Losses at the gene ends were 4 bases for V and 6 bases for J; bases not matched to a gene: 3. This CDR3 comprises 14 residues.

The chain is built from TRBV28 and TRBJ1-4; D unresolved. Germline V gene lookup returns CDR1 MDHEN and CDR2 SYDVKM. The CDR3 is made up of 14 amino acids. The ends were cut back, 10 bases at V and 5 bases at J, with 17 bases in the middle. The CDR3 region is CAIGTQDLNEKLFF. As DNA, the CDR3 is TGTGCCATCGGAACTCAGGACTTAAATGAAAAACTGTTTTTT.

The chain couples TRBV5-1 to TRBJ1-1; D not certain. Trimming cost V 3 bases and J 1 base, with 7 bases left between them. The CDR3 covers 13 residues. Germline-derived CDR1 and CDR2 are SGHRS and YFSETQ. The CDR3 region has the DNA TGCGCCAGCAGCTGGGCCGAGAACACTGAAGCTTTCTTT. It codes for CASSWAENTEAFF. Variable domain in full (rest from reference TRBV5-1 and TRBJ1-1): KAGVTQTPRYLIKTRGQQVTLSCSPISGHRSVSWYQQTPGQGLQFLFEYFSETQRNKGNFPGRFSGRQFSNSRSEMNVSTLELGDSALYLCASSWAENTEAFFGQGTRLTVV.